Listed below are T cell receptor beta chains from one sample, sequenced in a study of blood T cell repertoires in COVID-19. The assay was immunoSEQ multiplex PCR, and TCRdb's table has in-frame clones only and misses some. The profile shows around 230,000 clones, roughly 87% of them singletons. The sample consisted of PBMCs or T cells enriched from blood (not recorded which). The receptors were sampled from a man younger than 35 with acute COVID-19. Each CDR3 is given with its conserved first and last residue. Each record gives: J gene, clone size, V gene, D gene, CDR3 DNA, CDR3 protein. The D gene is left open where the match is weak. Clone size, where shown, is once, few, many, or a class for clones that have expanded.

TRBJ1-1 | . | TRBV10-3 | TRBD1 | TGTGCCACCGAAGACGGGACAGGGAAGTTAGAAGCTTTCTTT | CATEDGTGKLEAFF
TRBJ2-7 | . | TRBV10-1 | . | TGCGCCAGCAGTGAGGGTGACAGCTACGAGCAGTACTTC | CASSEGDSYEQYF
TRBJ2-1 | . | TRBV2 | TRBD2 | TGTGCCAGCAGGGCGACTAGCGGGGGCCTTGAGCAGTTCTTC | CASRATSGGLEQFF
TRBJ1-5 | . | TRBV10-3 | . | TGTGCCATCAGTGGGACAGCAGCCCTCAATCAGCCCCAGCATTTT | CAISGTAALNQPQHF
TRBJ1-4 | . | TRBV30 | TRBD1 | TGTGCCTGGAGTGTTATCGGACAGGATAATGAAAAACTGTTTTTT | CAWSVIGQDNEKLFF
TRBJ1-1 | . | TRBV2 | TRBD1 | TGTGCCAGTAGACAGGGGGGACTGAACACTGAAGCTTTCTTT | CASRQGGLNTEAFF
TRBJ2-7 | . | TRBV19 | . | TGTGCCAGTTCTCCAGGGATAGCCTCCTACGAGCAGTACTTC | CASSPGIASYEQYF
TRBJ2-1 | . | TRBV7-2 | . | TGTGCCAGCAGCTTAAGCTCGTACAATGAGCAGTTCTTC | CASSLSSYNEQFF
TRBJ2-6 | . | TRBV27 | . | TGTGCCAGCAGGGGGGGAAGTGACTCTGGGGCCAACGTCCTGACTTTC | CASRGGSDSGANVLTF
TRBJ2-3 | . | TRBV28 | . | TGTGCCAGCAGTTTAGAGGGCGCTGATACGCAGTATTTT | CASSLEGADTQYF
TRBJ2-5 | once | TRBV28 | . | TGTGCCAGCAGCCCTGGGGAAGCGGACCAAGAGACCCAGTACTTC | CASSPGEADQETQYF
TRBJ2-2 | . | TRBV7-8 | . | TGTGCCAGCAGCTTAGGGACAGCGAACACCGGGGAGCTGTTTTTT | CASSLGTANTGELFF
TRBJ1-1 | few | TRBV4-2 | . | TGTGCCAGCAGCCAATCCGTCGGTACAGGGTCCACTGAAGCTTTCTTT | CASSQSVGTGSTEAFF
TRBJ1-2 | . | TRBV6-5 | TRBD1 | TGTGCCAGCAGTTACGGGGACAGGAACTATGGCTACACCTTC | CASSYGDRNYGYTF
TRBJ2-1 | . | TRBV7-8 | . | TGTGCCAGCAGCTCCGTTGGAGGAGGATACTACAATGAGCAGTTCTTC | CASSSVGGGYYNEQFF
TRBJ2-7 | . | TRBV7-9 | TRBD1 | TGTGCCAGCAGCTCAGGGACAGGGGGCTTAGTACAGCAGTACTTC | CASSSGTGGLVQQYF
TRBJ2-1 | . | TRBV29-1 | TRBD1 | TGCAGCGTTGAGGTGAGGACAGGGATGGACAATGAGCAGTTCTTC | CSVEVRTGMDNEQFF
TRBJ1-1 | once | TRBV14 | TRBD1 | TGTGCCAGCAGCTTCACCCCGGGACAGGATTGGGTCGCTGAAGCTTTCTTT | CASSFTPGQDWVAEAFF
TRBJ2-5 | . | TRBV27 | TRBD1 | TGTGCCAGCAGTCCGCGACAGGGGACTCAAGAGACCCAGTACTTC | CASSPRQGTQETQYF
TRBJ1-1 | . | TRBV4-1 | . | TGCGCCAGCAGCCAAGATCAGTCGAACACTGAAGCTTTCTTT | CASSQDQSNTEAFF
TRBJ1-1 | . | TRBV11-3 | TRBD1 | TGTGCCAGCAGCTCCCGGCGGTCGACAGGGGAAGCTTTCTTT | CASSSRRSTGEAFF
TRBJ2-1 | . | TRBV14 | TRBD2 | TGTGCCAGCAGCCAAGATTGGACTAGCGGCTACAATGAGCAGTTCTTC | CASSQDWTSGYNEQFF
TRBJ1-4 | . | TRBV25-1 | . | TGTGCCAGCAGCGCTGCCGGGGTTAATGAAAAACTGTTTTTT | CASSAAGVNEKLFF
TRBJ2-2 | . | TRBV11-3 | TRBD2 | TGTGCCAGCAGCCCCCCCGGGACAGGGTTCCTAGCGGGAGGCGCCGGGGAGCTGTTTTTT | CASSPPGTGFLAGGAGELFF
TRBJ2-1 | . | TRBV7-6 | TRBD2 | TGTGCCAGCAGCTTAGCTGGCGGGAGAGGCTCCTACAATGAGCAGTTCTTC | CASSLAGGRGSYNEQFF
TRBJ2-7 | few | TRBV6-5 | . | TGTGCCAGCAGCCTAAAACTCCGCTCCTACGAGCAGTACTTC | CASSLKLRSYEQYF
TRBJ2-7 | . | TRBV2 | . | TGTGCCAGCATAGTGAGGCAAGACCTCTACGAGCAGTACTTC | CASIVRQDLYEQYF
TRBJ2-2 | . | TRBV9 | TRBD1 | TGTGCCAGCAGCGCCACAACCGGGACAGGGATCACCGGGGAGCTGTTTTTT | CASSATTGTGITGELFF
TRBJ2-1 | . | TRBV25-1 | . | TGTGCCAGCAGTGATCCGGAGAGGGATGAGCAGTTCTTC | CASSDPERDEQFF
TRBJ2-5 | . | TRBV3-1/TRBV3-2 | TRBD1 | TGTGCCAGCAGCCAAGAGGACAGGGAAGAGACCCAGTACTTC | CASSQEDREETQYF